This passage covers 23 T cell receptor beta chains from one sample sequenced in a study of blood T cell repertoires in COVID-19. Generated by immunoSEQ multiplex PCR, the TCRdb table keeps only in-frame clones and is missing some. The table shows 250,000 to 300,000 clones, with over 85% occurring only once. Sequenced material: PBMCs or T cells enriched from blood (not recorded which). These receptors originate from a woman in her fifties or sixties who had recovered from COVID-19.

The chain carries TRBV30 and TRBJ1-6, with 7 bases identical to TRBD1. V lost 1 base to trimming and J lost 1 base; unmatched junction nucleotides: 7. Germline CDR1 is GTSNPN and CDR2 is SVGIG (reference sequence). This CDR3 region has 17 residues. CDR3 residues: CAWSAQQGQSYNSPLHF. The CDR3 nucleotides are TGTGCCTGGAGTGCCCAACAGGGACAGTCCTATAATTCACCCCTCCACTTT. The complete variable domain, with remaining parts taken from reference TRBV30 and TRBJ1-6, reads SQTIHQWPATLVQPVGSPLSLECTVEGTSNPNLYWYRQAAGRGLQLLFYSVGIGQISSEVPQNLSASRPQDRQFILSSKKLLLSDSGFYLCAWSAQQGQSYNSPLHFGNGTRLTVT.

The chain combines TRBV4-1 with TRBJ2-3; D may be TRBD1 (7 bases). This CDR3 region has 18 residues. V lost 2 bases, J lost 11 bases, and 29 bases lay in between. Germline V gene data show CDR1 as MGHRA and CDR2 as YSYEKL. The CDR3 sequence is CASSQTPPGQEGTRVQYF. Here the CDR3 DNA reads TGCGCCAGCAGCCAAACCCCTCCCGGACAGGAGGGAACGCGGGTGCAGTATTTT.

This CDR3 is CASSEPPGGANGYTF. CDR3 in DNA: TGTGCCAGCAGTGAACCTCCGGGGGGCGCCAATGGCTACACCTTC. The V and J genes are TRBV2 and TRBJ1-2; possible D gene TRBD1, 6 bases. In germline, CDR1 is SNHLY, CDR2 FYNNEI. CDR3 size: 15 residues. Trimming removed 2 bases from V and 6 bases from J, with 16 bases in between.

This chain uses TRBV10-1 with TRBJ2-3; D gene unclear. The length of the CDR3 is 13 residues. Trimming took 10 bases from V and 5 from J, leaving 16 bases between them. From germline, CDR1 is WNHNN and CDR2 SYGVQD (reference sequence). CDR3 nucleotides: TGCGCCACCATGAGCCGTGGTGGAGATACGCAGTATTTT. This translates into CATMSRGGDTQYF.

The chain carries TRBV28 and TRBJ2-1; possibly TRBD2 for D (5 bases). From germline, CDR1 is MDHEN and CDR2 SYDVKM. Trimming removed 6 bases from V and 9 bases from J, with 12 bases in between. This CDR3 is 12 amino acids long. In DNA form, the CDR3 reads TGTGCCAGCAGCACTACTAGTGCTGAGCAGTTCTTC. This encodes CASSTTSAEQFF. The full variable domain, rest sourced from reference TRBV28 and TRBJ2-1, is DVKVTQSSRYLVKRTGEKVFLECVQDMDHENMFWYRQDPGLGLRLIYFSYDVKMKEKGDIPEGYSVSREKKERFSLILESASTNQTSMYLCASSTTSAEQFFGPGTRLTVL.

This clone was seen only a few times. In DNA form, the CDR3 reads TGCAGCCTTCGGACAGGCCCTAGAAGGGCCCAGTACTTC. This codes for CSLRTGPRRAQYF. The chain links TRBV29-1 to TRBJ2-5; 7 bases agree with TRBD1. V gave up 8 bases and J gave up 9 bases; unmatched junction bases: 15. The CDR3 loop spans 13 amino acids. Per the germline V gene, CDR1 is SQVTM and CDR2 is ANQGSEA.

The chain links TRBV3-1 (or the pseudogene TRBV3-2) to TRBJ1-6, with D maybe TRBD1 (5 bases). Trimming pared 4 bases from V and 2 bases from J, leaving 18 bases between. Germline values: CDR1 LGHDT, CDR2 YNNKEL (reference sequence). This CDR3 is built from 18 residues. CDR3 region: CASSRYPPGEAYNSPLHF. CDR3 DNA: TGTGCCAGCAGCCGCTATCCGCCGGGGGAGGCCTATAATTCACCCCTCCACTTT.

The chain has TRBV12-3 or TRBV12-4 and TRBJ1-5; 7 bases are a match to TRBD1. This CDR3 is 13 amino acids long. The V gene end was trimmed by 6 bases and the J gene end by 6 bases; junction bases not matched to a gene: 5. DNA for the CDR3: TGTGCCAGCAGCGGACAGGAAGCTCAGCCCCAGCATTTT. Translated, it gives CASSGQEAQPQHF.

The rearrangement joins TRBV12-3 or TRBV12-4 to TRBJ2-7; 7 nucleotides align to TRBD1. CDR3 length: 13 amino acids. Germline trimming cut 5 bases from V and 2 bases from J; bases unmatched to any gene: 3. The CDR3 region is CASSRQGAYEQYF. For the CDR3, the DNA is TGTGCCAGCAGTCGACAGGGAGCCTACGAGCAGTACTTC.

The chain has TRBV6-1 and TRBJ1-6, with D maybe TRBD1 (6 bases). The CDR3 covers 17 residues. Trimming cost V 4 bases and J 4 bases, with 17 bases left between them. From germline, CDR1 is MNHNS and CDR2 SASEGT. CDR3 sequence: CASSAAGGGGYNSPLHF. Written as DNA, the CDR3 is TGTGCCAGCAGTGCCGCTGGGGGCGGGGGTTATAATTCACCCCTCCACTTT.

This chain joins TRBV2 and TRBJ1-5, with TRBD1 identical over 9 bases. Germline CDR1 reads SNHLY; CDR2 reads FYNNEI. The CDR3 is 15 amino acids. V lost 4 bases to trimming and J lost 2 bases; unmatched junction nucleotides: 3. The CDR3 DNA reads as TGTGCCAGCAGTGCCCGACAGGGGGGCAATCAGCCCCAGCATTTT. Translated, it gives CASSARQGGNQPQHF. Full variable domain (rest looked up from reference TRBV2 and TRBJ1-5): EPEVTQTPSHQVTQMGQEVILRCVPISNHLYFYWYRQILGQKVEFLVSFYNNEISEKSEIFDDQFSVERPDGSNFTLKIRSTKLEDSAMYFCASSARQGGNQPQHFGDGTRLSIL.

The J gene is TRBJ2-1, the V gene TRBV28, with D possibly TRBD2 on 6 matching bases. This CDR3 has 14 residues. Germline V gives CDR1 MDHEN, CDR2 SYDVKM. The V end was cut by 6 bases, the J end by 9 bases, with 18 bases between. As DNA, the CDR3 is TGTGCCAGCAGCATAAGTACTAGCTGGGCTGAGCAGTTCTTC. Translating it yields CASSISTSWAEQFF.

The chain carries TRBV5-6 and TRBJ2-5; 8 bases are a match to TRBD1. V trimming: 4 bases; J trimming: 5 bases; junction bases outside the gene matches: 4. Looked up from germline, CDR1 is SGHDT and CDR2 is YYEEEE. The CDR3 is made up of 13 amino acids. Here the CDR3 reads CASSPTGGETQYF. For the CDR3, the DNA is TGTGCCAGCAGCCCTACAGGGGGGGAGACCCAGTACTTC.

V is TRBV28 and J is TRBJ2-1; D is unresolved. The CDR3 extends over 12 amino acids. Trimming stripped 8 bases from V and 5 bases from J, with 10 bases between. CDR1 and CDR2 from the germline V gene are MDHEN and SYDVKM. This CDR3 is CASRRSDNEQFF. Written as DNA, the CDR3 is TGTGCCAGCCGGCGGTCCGACAATGAGCAGTTCTTC. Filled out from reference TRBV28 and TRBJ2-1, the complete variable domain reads DVKVTQSSRYLVKRTGEKVFLECVQDMDHENMFWYRQDPGLGLRLIYFSYDVKMKEKGDIPEGYSVSREKKERFSLILESASTNQTSMYLCASRRSDNEQFFGPGTRLTVL.

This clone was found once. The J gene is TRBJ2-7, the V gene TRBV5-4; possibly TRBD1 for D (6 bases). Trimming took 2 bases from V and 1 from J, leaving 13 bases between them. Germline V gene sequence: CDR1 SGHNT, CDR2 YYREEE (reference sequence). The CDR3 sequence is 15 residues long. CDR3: CASSLGGFRSYEQYF. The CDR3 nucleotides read TGTGCCAGCAGCTTAGGGGGTTTTCGTTCCTACGAGCAGTACTTC.

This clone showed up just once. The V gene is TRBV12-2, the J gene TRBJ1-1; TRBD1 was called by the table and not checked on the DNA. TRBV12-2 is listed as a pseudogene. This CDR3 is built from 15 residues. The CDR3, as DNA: TGTGCAAGTCGCTTATTTACAGGGCTGAACACTGAAGCTTTCTTT. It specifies CASRLFTGLNTEAFF.

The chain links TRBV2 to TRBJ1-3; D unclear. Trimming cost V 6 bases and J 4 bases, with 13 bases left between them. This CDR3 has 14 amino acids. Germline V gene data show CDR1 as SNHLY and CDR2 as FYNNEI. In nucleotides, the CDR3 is TGTGCCAGCAGACGTACCACAGAAGGAAACACCATATATTTT. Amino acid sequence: CASRRTTEGNTIYF.

CDR3: CASSSRTSGDEQFF. The DNA of the CDR3 is TGTGCCAGCAGCTCCCGGACTAGCGGGGATGAGCAGTTCTTC. The chain is built from TRBV11-3 and TRBJ2-1; 12 bases map to TRBD2. V lost 4 bases, J lost 8 bases, and 3 bases stayed unmatched. CDR1 and CDR2 from the germline V gene are SGHNT and YENEEA. There are 14 residues in the CDR3. The full variable domain, its missing parts supplied by reference TRBV11-3 and TRBJ2-1, is EAGVVQSPRYKIIEKKQPVAFWCNPISGHNTLYWYLQNLGQGPELLIRYENEEAVDDSQLPKDRFSAERLKGVDSTLKIQPAELGDSAVYLCASSSRTSGDEQFFGPGTRLTVL.

CDR3 in DNA: TGTGCCAGCAGCCAAGATCGGCGGTACTACGAGCAGTACTTC. Amino acids: CASSQDRRYYEQYF. The chain joins TRBV4-2 to TRBJ2-7, with D unresolved. The V end lost 0 bases, the J end lost 3 bases, and 9 bases lay between the germline ends. The germline V gene has CDR1 LGHNA and CDR2 YNFKEQ. The CDR3 is made up of 14 amino acids.

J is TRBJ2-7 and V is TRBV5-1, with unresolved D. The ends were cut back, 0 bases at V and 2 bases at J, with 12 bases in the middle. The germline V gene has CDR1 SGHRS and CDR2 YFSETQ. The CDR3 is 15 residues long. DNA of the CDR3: TGCGCCAGCAGCTTGGACATCCGAAACCCCTACGAGCAGTACTTC. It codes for CASSLDIRNPYEQYF.

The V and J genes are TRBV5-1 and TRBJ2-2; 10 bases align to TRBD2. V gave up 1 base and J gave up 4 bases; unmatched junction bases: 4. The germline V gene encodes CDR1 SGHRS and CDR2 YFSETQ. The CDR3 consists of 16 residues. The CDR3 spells CASSLSLAGATGELFF. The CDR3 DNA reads TGCGCCAGCAGCTTGTCGCTAGCGGGAGCCACCGGGGAGCTGTTTTTT.

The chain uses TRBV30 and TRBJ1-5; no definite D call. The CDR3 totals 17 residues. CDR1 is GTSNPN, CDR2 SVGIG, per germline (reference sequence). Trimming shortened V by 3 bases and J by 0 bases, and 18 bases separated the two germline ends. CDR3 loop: CAWSPGRSERSNQPQHF. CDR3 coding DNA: TGTGCCTGGAGCCCGGGGAGATCCGAACGTAGCAATCAGCCCCAGCATTTT.

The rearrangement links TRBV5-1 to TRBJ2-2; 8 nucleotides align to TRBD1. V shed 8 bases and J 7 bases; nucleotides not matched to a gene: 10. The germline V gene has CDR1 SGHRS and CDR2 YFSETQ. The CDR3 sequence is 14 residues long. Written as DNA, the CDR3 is TGCGCCAGTGAACAGGGGGGATTCGTCGGGGAGCTGTTTTTT. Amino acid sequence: CASEQGGFVGELFF.